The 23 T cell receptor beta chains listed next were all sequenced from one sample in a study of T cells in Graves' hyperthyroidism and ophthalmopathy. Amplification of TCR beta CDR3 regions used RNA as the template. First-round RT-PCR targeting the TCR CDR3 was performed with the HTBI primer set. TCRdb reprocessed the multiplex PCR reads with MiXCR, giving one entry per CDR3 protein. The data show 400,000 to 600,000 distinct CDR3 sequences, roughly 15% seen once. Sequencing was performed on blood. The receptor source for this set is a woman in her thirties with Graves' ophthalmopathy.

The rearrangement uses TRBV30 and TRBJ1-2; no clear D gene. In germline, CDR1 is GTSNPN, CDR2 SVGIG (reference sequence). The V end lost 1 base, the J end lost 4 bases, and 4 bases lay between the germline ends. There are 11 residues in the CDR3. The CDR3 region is CAWSGFYGYTF. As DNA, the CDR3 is TGTGCCTGGAGTGGCTTCTATGGCTACACCTTC.

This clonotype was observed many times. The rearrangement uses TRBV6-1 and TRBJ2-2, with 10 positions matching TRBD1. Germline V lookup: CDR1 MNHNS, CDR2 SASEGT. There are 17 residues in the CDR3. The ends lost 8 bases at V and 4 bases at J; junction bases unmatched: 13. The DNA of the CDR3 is TGTGCCAGCCTTGCGATCGGACAGGGGGTTGGCACCGGGGAGCTGTTTTTT. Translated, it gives CASLAIGQGVGTGELFF.

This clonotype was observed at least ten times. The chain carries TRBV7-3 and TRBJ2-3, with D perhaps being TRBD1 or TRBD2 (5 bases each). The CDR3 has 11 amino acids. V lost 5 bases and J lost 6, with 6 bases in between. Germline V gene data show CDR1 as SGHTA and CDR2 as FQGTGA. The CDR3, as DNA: TGTGCCAGCAGCGAGGGGGATACGCAGTATTTT. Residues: CASSEGDTQYF.

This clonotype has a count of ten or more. The CDR3 is CASSQEDTYEQYF. Written as DNA, the CDR3 is TGTGCCAGCAGCCAAGAGGACACCTACGAGCAGTACTTC. The chain has TRBV3-1 and TRBJ2-7; D may be TRBD1 (5 bases). The CDR3 spans 13 residues. CDR1 is LGHDT, CDR2 YNNKEL, per germline (reference sequence). The germline V and J ends were trimmed by 0 bases and 2 bases, with 5 bases remaining between them.

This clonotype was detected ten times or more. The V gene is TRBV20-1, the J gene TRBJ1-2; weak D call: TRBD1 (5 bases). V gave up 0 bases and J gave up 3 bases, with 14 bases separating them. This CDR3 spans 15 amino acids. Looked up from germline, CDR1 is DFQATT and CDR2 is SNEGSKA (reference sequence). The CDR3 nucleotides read TGCAGTGCTAGAGATCTCGGGGGGAGTGACTATGGCTACACCTTC. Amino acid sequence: CSARDLGGSDYGYTF.

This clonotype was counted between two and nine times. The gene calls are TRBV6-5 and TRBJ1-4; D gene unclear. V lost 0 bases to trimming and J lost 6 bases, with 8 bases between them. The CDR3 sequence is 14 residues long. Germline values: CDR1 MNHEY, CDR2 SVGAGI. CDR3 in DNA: TGTGCCAGCAGTTACTCCCAGGTTCATGAAAAACTGTTTTTT. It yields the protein CASSYSQVHEKLFF.

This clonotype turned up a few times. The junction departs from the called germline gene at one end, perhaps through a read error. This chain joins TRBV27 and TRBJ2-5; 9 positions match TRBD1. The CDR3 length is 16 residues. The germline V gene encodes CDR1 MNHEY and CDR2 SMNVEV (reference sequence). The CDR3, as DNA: TGTGCCGGCAGTCCGCGGACAGGGGCAAGCCAAGAGACCCAGTACTTC. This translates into CAGSPRTGASQETQYF.

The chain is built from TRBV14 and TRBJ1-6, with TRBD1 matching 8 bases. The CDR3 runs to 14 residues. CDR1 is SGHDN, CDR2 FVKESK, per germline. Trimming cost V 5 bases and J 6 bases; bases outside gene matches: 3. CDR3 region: CASSGTGSNSPLHF. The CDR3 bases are TGTGCCAGCAGCGGGACAGGTTCTAATTCACCCCTCCACTTT.

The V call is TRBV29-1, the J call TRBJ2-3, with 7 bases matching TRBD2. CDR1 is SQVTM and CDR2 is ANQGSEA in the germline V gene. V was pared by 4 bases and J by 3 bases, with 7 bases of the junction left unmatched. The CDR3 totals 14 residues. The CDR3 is CSVALRGVTDTQYF. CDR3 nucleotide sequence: TGCAGCGTTGCTCTACGGGGGGTGACAGATACGCAGTATTTT.

CDR3 residues: CSARSAGGYNEQFF. The DNA for the CDR3 is TGCAGTGCTAGATCAGCGGGAGGGTACAATGAGCAGTTCTTC. The rearrangement joins TRBV20-1 to TRBJ2-1, with 10 positions matching TRBD2. Germline V CDR1 and CDR2: DFQATT, SNEGSKA (reference sequence). The CDR3 runs 14 residues. The junction had 2 bases not matched to a gene; V was cut back by 2 bases and J by 4 bases.

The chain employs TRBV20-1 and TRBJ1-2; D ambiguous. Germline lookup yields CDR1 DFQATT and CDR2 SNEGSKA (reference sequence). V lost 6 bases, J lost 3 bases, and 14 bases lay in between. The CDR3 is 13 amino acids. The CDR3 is CSASRAQDYGYTF. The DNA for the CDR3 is TGCAGTGCGTCACGGGCGCAGGACTATGGCTACACCTTC.

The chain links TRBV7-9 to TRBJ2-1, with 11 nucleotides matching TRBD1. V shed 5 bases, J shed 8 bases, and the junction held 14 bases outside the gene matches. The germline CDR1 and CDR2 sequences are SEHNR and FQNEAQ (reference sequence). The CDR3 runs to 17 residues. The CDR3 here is CASSPLRRTGGLDEQFF. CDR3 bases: TGTGCCAGCAGCCCCCTAAGACGGACAGGGGGCTTAGATGAGCAGTTCTTC. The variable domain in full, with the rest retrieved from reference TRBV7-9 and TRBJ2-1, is DTGVSQNPRHKITKRGQNVTFRCDPISEHNRLYWYRQTLGQGPEFLTYFQNEAQLEKSRLLSDRFSAERPKGSFSTLEIQRTEQGDSAMYLCASSPLRRTGGLDEQFFGPGTRLTVL.

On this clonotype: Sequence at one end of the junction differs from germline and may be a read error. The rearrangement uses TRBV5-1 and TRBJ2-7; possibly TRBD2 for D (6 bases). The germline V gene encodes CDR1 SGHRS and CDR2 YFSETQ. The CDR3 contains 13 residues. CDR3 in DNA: TGTGCCAGCAGCCAAGCGGGTCGTTACGAGCAGTACTTC. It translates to CASSQAGRYEQYF.

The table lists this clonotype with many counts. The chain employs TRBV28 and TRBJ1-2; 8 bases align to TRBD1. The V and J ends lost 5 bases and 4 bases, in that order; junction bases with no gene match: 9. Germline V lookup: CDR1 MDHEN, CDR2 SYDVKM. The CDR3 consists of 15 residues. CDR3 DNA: TGTGCCAGCAGTCTACCGGGACAGGTCCTCTATGGCTACACCTTC. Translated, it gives CASSLPGQVLYGYTF.

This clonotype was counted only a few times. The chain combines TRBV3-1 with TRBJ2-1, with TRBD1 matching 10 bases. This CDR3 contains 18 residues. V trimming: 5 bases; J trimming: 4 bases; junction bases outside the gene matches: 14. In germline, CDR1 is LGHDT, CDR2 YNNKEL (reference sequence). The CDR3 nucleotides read TGTGCCAGCAGCGAAGTTTCCGGGACAGGGGCGCTATACAATGAGCAGTTCTTC. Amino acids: CASSEVSGTGALYNEQFF.

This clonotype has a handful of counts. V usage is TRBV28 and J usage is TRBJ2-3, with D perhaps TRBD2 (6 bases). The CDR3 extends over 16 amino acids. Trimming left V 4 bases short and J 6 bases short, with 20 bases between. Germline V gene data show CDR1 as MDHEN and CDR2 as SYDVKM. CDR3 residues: CASSSSRPGEWDTQYF. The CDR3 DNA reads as TGTGCCAGCAGTTCCTCGCGGCCGGGAGAGTGGGATACGCAGTATTTT.

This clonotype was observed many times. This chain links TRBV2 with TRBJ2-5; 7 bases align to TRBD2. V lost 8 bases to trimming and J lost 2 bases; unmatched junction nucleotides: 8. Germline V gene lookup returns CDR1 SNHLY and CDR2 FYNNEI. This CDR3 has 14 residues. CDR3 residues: CASRGRAAQETQYF. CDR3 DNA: TGTGCCAGCCGTGGGAGGGCGGCGCAAGAGACCCAGTACTTC.

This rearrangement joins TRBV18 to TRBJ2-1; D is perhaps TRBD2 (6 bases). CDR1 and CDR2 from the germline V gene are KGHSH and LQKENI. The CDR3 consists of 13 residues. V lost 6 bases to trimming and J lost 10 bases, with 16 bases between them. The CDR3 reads CASSLTRDLEQFF. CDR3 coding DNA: TGTGCCAGCTCGCTGACCCGGGACTTAGAGCAGTTCTTC.

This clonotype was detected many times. CDR3 loop: CASSLGTNEKLFF. CDR3 sequence (DNA): TGTGCCAGCAGCCTCGGGACTAATGAAAAACTGTTTTTT. This chain connects TRBV5-6 to TRBJ1-4; D not certain. V lost 4 bases to trimming and J lost 2 bases, with 6 bases between them. Per the germline V gene, CDR1 is SGHDT and CDR2 is YYEEEE. The CDR3 has 13 amino acids.

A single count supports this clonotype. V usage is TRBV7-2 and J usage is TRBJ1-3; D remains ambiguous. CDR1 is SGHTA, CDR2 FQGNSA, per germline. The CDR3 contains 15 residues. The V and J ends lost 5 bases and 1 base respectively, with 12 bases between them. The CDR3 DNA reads TGTGCCAGCAGCCTAATCGGTTATTCTGGAAACACCATATATTTT. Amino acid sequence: CASSLIGYSGNTIYF.

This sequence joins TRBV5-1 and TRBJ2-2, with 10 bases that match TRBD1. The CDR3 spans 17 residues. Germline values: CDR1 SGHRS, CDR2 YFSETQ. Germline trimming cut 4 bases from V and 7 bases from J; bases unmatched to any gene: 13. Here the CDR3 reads CASSPTDRGRTGGELFF. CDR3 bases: TGCGCCAGCAGCCCTACCGACAGGGGGCGTACGGGCGGGGAGCTGTTTTTT.

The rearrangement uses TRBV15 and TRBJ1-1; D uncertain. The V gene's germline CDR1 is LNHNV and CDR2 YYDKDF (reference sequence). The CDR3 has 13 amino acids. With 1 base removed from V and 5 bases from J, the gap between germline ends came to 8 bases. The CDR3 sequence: CATSRVRETEAFF. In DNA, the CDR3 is TGTGCCACCAGCAGAGTAAGGGAAACTGAAGCTTTCTTT.

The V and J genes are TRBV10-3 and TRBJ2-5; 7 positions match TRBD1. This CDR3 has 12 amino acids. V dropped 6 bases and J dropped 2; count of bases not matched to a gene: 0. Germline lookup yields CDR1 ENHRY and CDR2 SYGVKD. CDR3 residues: CAIRDRQETQYF. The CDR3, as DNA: TGTGCCATCAGGGACAGGCAAGAGACCCAGTACTTC.